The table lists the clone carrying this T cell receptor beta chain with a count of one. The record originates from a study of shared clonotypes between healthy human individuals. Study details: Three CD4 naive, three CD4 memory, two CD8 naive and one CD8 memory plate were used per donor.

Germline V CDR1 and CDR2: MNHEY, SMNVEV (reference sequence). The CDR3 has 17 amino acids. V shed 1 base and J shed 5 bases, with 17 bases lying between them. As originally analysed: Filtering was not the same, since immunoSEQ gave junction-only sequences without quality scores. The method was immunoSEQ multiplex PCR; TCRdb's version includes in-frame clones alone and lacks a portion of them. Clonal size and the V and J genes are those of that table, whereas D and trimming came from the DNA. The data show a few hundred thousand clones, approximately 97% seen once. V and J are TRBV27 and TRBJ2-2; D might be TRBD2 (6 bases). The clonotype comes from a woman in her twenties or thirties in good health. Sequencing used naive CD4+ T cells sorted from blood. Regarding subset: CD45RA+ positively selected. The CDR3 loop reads CASSLYFRTTGTGELFF. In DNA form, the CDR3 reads TGTGCCAGCAGTTTATATTTTAGGACTACCGGAACCGGGGAGCTGTTTTTT.